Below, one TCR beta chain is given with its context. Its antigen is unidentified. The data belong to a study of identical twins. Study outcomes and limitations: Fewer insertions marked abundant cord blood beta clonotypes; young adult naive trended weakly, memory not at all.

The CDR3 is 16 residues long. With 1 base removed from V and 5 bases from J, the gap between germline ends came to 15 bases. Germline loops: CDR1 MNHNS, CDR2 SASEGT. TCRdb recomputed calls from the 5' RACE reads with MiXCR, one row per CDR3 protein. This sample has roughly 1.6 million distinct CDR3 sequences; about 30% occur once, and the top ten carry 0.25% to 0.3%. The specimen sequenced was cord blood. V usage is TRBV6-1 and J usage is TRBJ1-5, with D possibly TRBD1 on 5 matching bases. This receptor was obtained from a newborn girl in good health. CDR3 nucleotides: TGTGCCAGCAGTGAAGTTGAGACAGCCGACCATCAGCCCCAGCATTTT. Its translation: CASSEVETADHQPQHF.